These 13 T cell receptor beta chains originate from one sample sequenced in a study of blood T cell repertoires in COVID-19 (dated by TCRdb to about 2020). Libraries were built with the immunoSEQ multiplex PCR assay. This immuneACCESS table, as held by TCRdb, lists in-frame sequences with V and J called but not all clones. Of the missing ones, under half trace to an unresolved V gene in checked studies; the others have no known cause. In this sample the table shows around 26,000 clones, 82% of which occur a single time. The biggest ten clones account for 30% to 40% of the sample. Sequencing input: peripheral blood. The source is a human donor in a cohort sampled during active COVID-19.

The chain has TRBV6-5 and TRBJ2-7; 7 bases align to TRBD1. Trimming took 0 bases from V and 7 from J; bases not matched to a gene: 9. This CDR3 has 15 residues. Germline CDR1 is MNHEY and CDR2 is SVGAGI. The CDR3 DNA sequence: TGTGCCAGCAGTTACTCCACGCTCAACAGGGGTGAGCAGTACTTC. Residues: CASSYSTLNRGEQYF.

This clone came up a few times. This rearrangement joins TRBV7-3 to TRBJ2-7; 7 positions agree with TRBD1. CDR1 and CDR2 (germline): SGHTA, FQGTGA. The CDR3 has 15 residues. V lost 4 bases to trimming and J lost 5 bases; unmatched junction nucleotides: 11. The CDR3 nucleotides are TGTGCCAGCAGCTCCCAGACAGGGTCCCAAGACGAGCAGTACTTC. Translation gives CASSSQTGSQDEQYF. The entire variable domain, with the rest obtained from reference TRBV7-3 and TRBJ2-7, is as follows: GAGVSQTPSNKVTEKGKYVELRCDPISGHTALYWYRQSLGQGPEFLIYFQGTGAADDSGLPNDRFFAVRPEGSVSTLKIQRTERGDSAVYLCASSSQTGSQDEQYFGPGTRLTVT.

The CDR3 nucleotides are TGTGCCAGCAGTGGGAGCGGATCCAATGAGCAGTTCTTC. This translates into CASSGSGSNEQFF. The chain links TRBV6-6 to TRBJ2-1; D is perhaps TRBD2 (5 bases). This CDR3 has 13 residues. Germline values: CDR1 MNHNY, CDR2 SVGAGI (reference sequence). V shed 5 bases and J shed 6 bases, with 11 bases lying between them.

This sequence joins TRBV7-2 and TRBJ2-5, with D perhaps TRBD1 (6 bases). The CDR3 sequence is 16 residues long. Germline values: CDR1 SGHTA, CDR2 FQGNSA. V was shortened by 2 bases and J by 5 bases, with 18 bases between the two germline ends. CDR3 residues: CASSLRQGRGVETQYF. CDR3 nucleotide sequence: TGTGCCAGCAGCTTAAGGCAGGGGCGAGGTGTGGAGACCCAGTACTTC.

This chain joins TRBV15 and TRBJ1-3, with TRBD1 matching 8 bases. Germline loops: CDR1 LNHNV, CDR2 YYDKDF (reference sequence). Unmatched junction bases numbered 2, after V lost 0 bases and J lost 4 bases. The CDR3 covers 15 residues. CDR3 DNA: TGTGCCACCAGCAGAGATCCAGGGGGCGGAAACACCATATATTTT. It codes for CATSRDPGGGNTIYF.

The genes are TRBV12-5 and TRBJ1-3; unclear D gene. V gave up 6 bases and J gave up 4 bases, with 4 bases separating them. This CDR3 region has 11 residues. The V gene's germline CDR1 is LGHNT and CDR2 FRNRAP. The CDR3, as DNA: TGTGCTAGTGGCAGGGGAAACACCATATATTTT. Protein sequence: CASGRGNTIYF.

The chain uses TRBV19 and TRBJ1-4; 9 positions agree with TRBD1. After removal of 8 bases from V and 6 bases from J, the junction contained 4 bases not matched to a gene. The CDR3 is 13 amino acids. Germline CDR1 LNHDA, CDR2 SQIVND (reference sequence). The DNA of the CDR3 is TGTGCCAGTCGGGGACAGGGATATGAAAAACTGTTTTTT. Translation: CASRGQGYEKLFF.

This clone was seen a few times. The CDR3 here is CASSHKQGSPSYGYTF. In DNA, the CDR3 is TGCGCCAGCAGCCACAAACAGGGGAGTCCTTCGTATGGCTACACCTTC. The rearrangement joins TRBV4-1 to TRBJ1-2; 7 nucleotides match TRBD1. CDR3 length: 16 amino acids. CDR1 is MGHRA, CDR2 YSYEKL, per germline. V lost 3 bases and J lost 5; bases outside the gene matches: 12.

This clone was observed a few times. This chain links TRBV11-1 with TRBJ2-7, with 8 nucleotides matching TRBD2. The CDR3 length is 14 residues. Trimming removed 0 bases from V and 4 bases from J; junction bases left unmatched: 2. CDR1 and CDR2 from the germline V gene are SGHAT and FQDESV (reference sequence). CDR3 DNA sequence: TGTGCCAGCAGCTTAGCGCCTAGCGGGTACGAGCAGTACTTC. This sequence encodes CASSLAPSGYEQYF.

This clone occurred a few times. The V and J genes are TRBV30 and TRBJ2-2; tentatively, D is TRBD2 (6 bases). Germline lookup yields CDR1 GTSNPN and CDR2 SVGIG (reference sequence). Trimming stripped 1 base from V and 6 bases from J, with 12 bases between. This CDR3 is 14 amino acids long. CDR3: CAWSDPGEPGELFF. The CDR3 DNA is TGTGCCTGGAGTGATCCGGGAGAGCCCGGGGAGCTGTTTTTT.

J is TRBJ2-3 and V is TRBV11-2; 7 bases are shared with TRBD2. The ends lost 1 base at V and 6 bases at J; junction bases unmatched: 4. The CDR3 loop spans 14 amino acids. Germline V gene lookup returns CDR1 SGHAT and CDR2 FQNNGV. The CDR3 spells CASSLAGGSDTQYF. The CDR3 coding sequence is TGTGCCAGCAGCTTAGCGGGGGGTTCGGATACGCAGTATTTT.

The CDR3 protein is CASSDIPLRLAGVTGELFF. Here the CDR3 DNA reads TGCGCCAGCAGTGATATCCCCCTCCGACTAGCGGGAGTCACCGGGGAGCTGTTTTTT. The chain links TRBV10-1 to TRBJ2-2; 12 nucleotides match TRBD2. Trimming cost V 3 bases and J 4 bases; bases outside gene matches: 12. The CDR3 consists of 19 residues. Per the germline V gene, CDR1 is WNHNN and CDR2 is SYGVQD (reference sequence).

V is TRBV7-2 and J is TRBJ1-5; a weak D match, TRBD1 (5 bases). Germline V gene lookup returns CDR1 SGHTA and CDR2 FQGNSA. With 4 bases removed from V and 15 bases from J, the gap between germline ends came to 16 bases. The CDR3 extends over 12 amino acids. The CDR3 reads CASSSLTDQGHF. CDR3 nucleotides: TGTGCCAGCAGCTCGCTGACAGATCAAGGGCATTTT.